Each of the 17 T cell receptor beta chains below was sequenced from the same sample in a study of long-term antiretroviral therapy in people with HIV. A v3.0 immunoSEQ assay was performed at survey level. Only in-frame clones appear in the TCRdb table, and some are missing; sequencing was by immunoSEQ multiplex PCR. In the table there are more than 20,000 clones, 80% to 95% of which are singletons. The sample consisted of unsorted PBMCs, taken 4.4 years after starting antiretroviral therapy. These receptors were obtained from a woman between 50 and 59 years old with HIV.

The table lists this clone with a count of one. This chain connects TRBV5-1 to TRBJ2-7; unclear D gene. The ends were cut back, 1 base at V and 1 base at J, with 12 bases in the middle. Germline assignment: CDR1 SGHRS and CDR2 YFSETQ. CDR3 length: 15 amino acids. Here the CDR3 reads CASSLSGKPSYEQYF. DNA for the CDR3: TGCGCCAGCAGCTTGTCGGGTAAACCTTCCTACGAGCAGTACTTC.

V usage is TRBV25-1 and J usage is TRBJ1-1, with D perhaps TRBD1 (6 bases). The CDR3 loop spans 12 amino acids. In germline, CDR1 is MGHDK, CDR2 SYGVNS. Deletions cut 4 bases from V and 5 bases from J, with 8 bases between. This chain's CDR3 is CASSGDRTEAFF. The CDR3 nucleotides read TGTGCCAGCAGTGGTGACAGGACTGAAGCTTTCTTT.

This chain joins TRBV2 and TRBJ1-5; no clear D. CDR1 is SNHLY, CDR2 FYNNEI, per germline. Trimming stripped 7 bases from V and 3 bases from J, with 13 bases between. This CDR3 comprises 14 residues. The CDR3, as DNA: TGTGCCAGCAACCTAGCCCCATACAATCAGCCCCAGCATTTT. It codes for CASNLAPYNQPQHF.

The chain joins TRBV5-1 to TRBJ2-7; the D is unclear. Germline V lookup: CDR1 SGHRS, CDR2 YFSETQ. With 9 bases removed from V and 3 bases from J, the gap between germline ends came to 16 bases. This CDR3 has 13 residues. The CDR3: CATLVGGVYEQYF. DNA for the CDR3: TGCGCCACCCTGGTCGGTGGAGTCTACGAGCAGTACTTC.

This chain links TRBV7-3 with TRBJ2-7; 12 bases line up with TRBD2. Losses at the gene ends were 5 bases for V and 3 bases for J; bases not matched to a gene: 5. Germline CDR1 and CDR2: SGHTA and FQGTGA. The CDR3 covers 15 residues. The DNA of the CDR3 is TGTGCCAGCAGCAGTCGGACTAGCGGGGTCTACGAGCAGTACTTC. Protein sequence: CASSSRTSGVYEQYF.

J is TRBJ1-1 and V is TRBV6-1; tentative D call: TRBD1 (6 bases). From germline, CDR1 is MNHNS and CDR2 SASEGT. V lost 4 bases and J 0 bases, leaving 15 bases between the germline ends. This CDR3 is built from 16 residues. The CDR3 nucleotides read TGTGCCAGCAGTGCCCAGGTTACAGGGTTGAACACTGAAGCTTTCTTT. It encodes CASSAQVTGLNTEAFF.

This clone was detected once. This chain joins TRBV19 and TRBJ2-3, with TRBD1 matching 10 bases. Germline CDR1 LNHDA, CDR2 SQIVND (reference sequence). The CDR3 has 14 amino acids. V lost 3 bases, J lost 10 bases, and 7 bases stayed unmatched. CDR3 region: CASSMGPGQGPQYF. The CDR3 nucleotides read TGTGCCAGTAGTATGGGGCCGGGACAGGGGCCGCAGTATTTT.

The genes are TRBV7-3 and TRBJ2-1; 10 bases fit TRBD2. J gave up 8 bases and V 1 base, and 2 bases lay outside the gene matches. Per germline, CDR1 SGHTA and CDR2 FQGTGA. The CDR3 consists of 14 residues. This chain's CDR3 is CASSLKLAGDEQFF. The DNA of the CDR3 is TGTGCCAGCAGCTTAAAGCTAGCGGGGGATGAGCAGTTCTTC.

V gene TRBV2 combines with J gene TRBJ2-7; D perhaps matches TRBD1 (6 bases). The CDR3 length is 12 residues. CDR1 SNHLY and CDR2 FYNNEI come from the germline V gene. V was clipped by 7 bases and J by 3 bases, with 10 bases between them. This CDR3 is CASIGRGYEQYF. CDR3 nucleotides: TGTGCCAGCATAGGCAGGGGCTACGAGCAGTACTTC.

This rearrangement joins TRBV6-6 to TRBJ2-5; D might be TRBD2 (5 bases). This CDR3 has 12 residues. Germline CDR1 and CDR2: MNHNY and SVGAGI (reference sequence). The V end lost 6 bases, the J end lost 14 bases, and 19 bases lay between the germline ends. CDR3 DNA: TGTGCCAGCAGGGGAGAAGGACGGCTTCTCTACTTC. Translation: CASRGEGRLLYF.

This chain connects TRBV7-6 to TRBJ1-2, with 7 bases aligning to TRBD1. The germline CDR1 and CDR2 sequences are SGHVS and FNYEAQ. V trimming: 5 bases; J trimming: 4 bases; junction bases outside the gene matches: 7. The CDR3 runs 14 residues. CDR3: CASSKPGQSYGYTF. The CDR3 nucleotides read TGTGCCAGCAGCAAACCGGGACAGTCCTATGGCTACACCTTC. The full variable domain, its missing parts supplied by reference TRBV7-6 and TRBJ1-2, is GAGVSQSPRYKVTKRGQDVALRCDPISGHVSLYWYRQALGQGPEFLTYFNYEAQQDKSGLPNDRFSAERPEGSISTLTIQRTEQRDSAMYRCASSKPGQSYGYTFGSGTRLTVV.

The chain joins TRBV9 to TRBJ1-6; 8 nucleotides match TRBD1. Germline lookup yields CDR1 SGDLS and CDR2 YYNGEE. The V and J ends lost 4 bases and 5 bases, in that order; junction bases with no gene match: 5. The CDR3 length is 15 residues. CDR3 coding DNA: TGTGCCAGCAGCTCCCGGACAGGGCATAATTCACCCCTCCACTTT. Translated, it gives CASSSRTGHNSPLHF.

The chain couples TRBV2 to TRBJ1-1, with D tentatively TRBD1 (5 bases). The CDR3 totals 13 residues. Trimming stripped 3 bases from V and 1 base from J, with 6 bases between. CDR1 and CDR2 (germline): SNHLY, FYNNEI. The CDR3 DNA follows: TGTGCCAGCAGTGAGGGGGGGAACACTGAAGCTTTCTTT. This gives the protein CASSEGGNTEAFF.

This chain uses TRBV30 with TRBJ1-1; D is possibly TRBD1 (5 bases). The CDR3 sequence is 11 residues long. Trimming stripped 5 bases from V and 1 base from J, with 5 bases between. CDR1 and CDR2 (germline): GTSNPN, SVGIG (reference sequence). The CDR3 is CAWDRNTEAFF. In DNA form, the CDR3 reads TGTGCCTGGGACAGGAACACTGAAGCTTTCTTT. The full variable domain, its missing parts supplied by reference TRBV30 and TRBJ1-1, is SQTIHQWPATLVQPVGSPLSLECTVEGTSNPNLYWYRQAAGRGLQLLFYSVGIGQISSEVPQNLSASRPQDRQFILSSKKLLLSDSGFYLCAWDRNTEAFFGQGTRLTVV.

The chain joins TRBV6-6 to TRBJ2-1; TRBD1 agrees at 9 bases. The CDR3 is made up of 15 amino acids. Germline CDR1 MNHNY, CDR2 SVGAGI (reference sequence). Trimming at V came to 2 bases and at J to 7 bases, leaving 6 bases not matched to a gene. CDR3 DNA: TGTGCCAGCAGTTACGTAACAGGGGGCAGGAATGAGCAGTTCTTC. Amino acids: CASSYVTGGRNEQFF.

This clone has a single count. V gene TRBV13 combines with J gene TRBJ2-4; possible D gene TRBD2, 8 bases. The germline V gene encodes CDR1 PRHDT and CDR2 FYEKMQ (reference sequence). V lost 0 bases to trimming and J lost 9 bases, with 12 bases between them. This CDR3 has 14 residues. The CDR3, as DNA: TGTGCCAGCAGCTTAGGGACAGGGACTAGCATTCAGTACTTC. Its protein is CASSLGTGTSIQYF.

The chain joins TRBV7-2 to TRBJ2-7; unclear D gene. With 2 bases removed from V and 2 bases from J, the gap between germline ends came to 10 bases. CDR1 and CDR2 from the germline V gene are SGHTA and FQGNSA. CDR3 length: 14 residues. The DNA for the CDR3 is TGTGCCAGCAGCTTATCCAGCGCGACCTACGAGCAGTACTTC. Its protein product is CASSLSSATYEQYF.